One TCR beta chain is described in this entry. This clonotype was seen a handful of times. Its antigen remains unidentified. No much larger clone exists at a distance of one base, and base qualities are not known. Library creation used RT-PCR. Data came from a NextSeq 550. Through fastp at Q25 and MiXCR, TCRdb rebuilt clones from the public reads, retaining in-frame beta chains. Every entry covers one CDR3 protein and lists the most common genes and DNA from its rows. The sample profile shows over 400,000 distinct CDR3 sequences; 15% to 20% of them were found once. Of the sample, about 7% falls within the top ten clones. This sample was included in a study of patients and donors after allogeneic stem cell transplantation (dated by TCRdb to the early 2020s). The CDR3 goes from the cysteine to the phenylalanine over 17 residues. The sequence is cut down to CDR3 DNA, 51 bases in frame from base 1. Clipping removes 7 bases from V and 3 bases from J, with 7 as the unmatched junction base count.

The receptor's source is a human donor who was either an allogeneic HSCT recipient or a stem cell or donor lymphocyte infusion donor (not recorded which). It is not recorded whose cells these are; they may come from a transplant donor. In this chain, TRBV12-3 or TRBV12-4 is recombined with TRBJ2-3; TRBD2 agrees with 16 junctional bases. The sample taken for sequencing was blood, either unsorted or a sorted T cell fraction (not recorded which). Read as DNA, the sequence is TGTGCCAGCAAAGGCAGGGGACTAGCGGGGGGGACAGATACGCAGTATTTT. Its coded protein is CASKGRGLAGGTDTQYF.